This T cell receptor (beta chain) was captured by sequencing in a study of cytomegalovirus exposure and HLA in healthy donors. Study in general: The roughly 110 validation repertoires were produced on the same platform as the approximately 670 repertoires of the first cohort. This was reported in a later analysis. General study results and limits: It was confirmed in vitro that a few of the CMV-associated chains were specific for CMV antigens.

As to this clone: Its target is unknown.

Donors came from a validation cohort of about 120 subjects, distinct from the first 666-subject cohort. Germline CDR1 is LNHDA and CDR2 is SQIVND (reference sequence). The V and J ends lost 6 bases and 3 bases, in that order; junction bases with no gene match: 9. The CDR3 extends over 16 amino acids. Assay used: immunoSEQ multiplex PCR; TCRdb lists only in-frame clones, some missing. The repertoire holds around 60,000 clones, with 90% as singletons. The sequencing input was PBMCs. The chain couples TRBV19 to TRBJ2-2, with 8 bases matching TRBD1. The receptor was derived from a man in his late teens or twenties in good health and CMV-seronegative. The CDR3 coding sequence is TGTGCCAGTAGGAATGACAGGGGTGGTTACACCGGGGAGCTGTTTTTT. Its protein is CASRNDRGGYTGELFF.